The 28 T cell receptor beta chains reported below all come from one sample, sequenced in a study of blood T cell repertoires in COVID-19. The assay was immunoSEQ multiplex PCR, and TCRdb's table has in-frame clones only and misses some. Of approximately 250,000 clones in the sample, around nine tenths were seen once. The sequencing input was peripheral blood. These receptors all come from a woman in her 70s with COVID-19, enrolled during active disease.

This sequence joins TRBV5-1 and TRBJ2-2, with D tentatively TRBD1 (5 bases). The CDR3 totals 14 residues. Germline V gene data show CDR1 as SGHRS and CDR2 as YFSETQ. The ends were cut back, 5 bases at V and 1 base at J, with 9 bases in the middle. The CDR3 DNA is TGCGCCAGCAGGGACGGACAGAACACCGGGGAGCTGTTTTTT. This sequence encodes CASRDGQNTGELFF. The full variable domain, rest sourced from reference TRBV5-1 and TRBJ2-2, is KAGVTQTPRYLIKTRGQQVTLSCSPISGHRSVSWYQQTPGQGLQFLFEYFSETQRNKGNFPGRFSGRQFSNSRSEMNVSTLELGDSALYLCASRDGQNTGELFFGEGSRLTVL.

Only a few counts were recorded for this clone. In DNA form, the CDR3 reads TGTGCCAGCATGGTATGGGCAGAAGATACGCAGTATTTT. Its protein product is CASMVWAEDTQYF. This chain uses TRBV5-4 with TRBJ2-3; unclear D gene. CDR1 and CDR2 (germline): SGHNT, YYREEE (reference sequence). This CDR3 spans 13 amino acids. With 6 bases removed from V and 5 bases from J, the gap between germline ends came to 13 bases. The complete variable domain, with remaining parts taken from reference TRBV5-4 and TRBJ2-3, reads ETGVTQSPTHLIKTRGQQVTLRCSSQSGHNTVSWYQQALGQGPQFIFQYYREEENGRGNFPPRFSGLQFPNYSSELNVNALELDDSALYLCASMVWAEDTQYFGPGTRLTVL.

In the case of this clone: Other nucleotide sequences from this sample produce the same CDR3. The J gene is TRBJ1-5, the V gene TRBV7-2, with D unclear. The CDR3 is 13 amino acids. Trimming pared 5 bases from V and 2 bases from J, leaving 7 bases between. Germline V gives CDR1 SGHTA, CDR2 FQGNSA. The chain's CDR3 is CASSPSGNQPQHF. The CDR3 nucleotides read TGTGCCAGCAGCCCCTCAGGCAATCAGCCCCAGCATTTT.

V usage is TRBV24-1 and J usage is TRBJ2-5, with 13 bases matching TRBD2. CDR1 KGHDR and CDR2 SFDVKD come from the germline V gene. Trimming at V came to 3 bases and at J to 2 bases, leaving 2 bases not matched to a gene. This CDR3 contains 16 residues. The CDR3 region has the DNA TGTGCCACCAGTGATAAACTAGCGGGAGGGCAAGAGACCCAGTACTTC. Translating it yields CATSDKLAGGQETQYF.

This clone showed up just once. The J gene is TRBJ1-5, the V gene TRBV29-1; 8 bases are shared with TRBD1. This CDR3 contains 16 residues. With 4 bases clipped from V and 0 bases from J, the junction kept 8 bases outside the gene matches. Germline assignment: CDR1 SQVTM and CDR2 ANQGSEA. The DNA for the CDR3 is TGCAGCGTTGTGGACAGGGTATCCGATAGCAATCAGCCCCAGCATTTT. It yields the protein CSVVDRVSDSNQPQHF.

The chain is built from TRBV10-3 and TRBJ2-1; 7 bases map to TRBD2. The germline V gene encodes CDR1 ENHRY and CDR2 SYGVKD. V dropped 4 bases and J dropped 7; count of bases not matched to a gene: 10. This CDR3 spans 15 amino acids. CDR3 in amino acids: CAISGVAGVSNEQFF. In DNA, the CDR3 is TGTGCCATCAGTGGAGTGGCGGGAGTATCAAATGAGCAGTTCTTC.

CDR3 DNA sequence: TGCGCCAGCAGCTTGGAGGGGCGCAGTGAAAAACTGTTTTTT. Protein sequence: CASSLEGRSEKLFF. The chain employs TRBV5-1 and TRBJ1-4; a possible D gene is TRBD1 (5 bases). The CDR3 extends over 14 amino acids. Germline V CDR1 and CDR2: SGHRS, YFSETQ. V lost 0 bases, J lost 7 bases, and 10 bases lay in between.

Only one count was recorded for this clone. This chain uses TRBV7-3 with TRBJ2-7; 8 bases agree with TRBD1. The length of the CDR3 is 15 residues. After removal of 5 bases from V and 2 bases from J, the junction contained 8 bases not matched to a gene. Germline V gene data show CDR1 as SGHTA and CDR2 as FQGTGA. The CDR3 DNA is TGTGCCAGCAGCCGTAATCAGGGGGCGGCCTACGAGCAGTACTTC. Translation: CASSRNQGAAYEQYF.

This clone appeared a single time. The gene calls are TRBV6-5 and TRBJ1-2; maybe TRBD1 (6 bases). Germline V gene sequence: CDR1 MNHEY, CDR2 SVGAGI. CDR3 length: 13 residues. V was shortened by 8 bases and J by 1 base, with 11 bases between the two germline ends. CDR3 DNA: TGTGCCAGCTGGGGACATCTTAACTATGGCTACACCTTC. Its protein is CASWGHLNYGYTF.

On this clone: This specimen includes other DNA sequences encoding the same CDR3. The V and J genes are TRBV6-5 and TRBJ2-1; 7 bases are a match to TRBD1. J lost 2 bases, V lost 0 bases, and 1 base had no gene match. The CDR3 is 15 residues long. Germline V gene data show CDR1 as MNHEY and CDR2 as SVGAGI. DNA of the CDR3: TGTGCCAGCAGTTACTCCAGGGGGACCTACAATGAGCAGTTCTTC. It specifies CASSYSRGTYNEQFF.

This chain joins TRBV6-5 and TRBJ2-7; 10 bases fit TRBD1. This CDR3 is built from 15 residues. Trimming at V came to 8 bases and at J to 5 bases, leaving 12 bases not matched to a gene. Per the germline V gene, CDR1 is MNHEY and CDR2 is SVGAGI. The DNA for the CDR3 is TGTGCCAGCCAGGACAGGGGGGTGGGTGAGGACGAGCAGTACTTC. Translation: CASQDRGVGEDEQYF.

The chain employs TRBV7-9 and TRBJ2-7; 7 bases align to TRBD2. Trimming took 2 bases from V and 5 from J; bases not matched to a gene: 3. Germline V gene data show CDR1 as SEHNR and CDR2 as FQNEAQ (reference sequence). The CDR3 is 13 residues long. CDR3 residues: CASSLTSAHEQYF. CDR3 DNA sequence: TGTGCCAGCAGCTTAACTAGCGCCCACGAGCAGTACTTC.

This clone was detected once. The rearrangement joins TRBV5-4 to TRBJ2-7, with D possibly being TRBD1 (6 bases). The germline CDR1 and CDR2 sequences are SGHNT and YYREEE (reference sequence). Trimming took 4 bases from V and 6 from J, leaving 14 bases between them. The CDR3 has 13 residues. The CDR3 nucleotides read TGTGCCAGCAGCGGGGGCCCGGGCGGCGAGCAGTACTTC. Residues: CASSGGPGGEQYF.

The rearrangement links TRBV5-1 to TRBJ2-3; possibly TRBD1 for D (6 bases). Germline assignment: CDR1 SGHRS and CDR2 YFSETQ. CDR3 length: 16 amino acids. Deletions cut 0 bases from V and 1 base from J, with 12 bases between. The CDR3 region is CASSLDGQTRTDTQYF. The CDR3 DNA sequence: TGCGCCAGCAGCTTGGACGGACAGACCCGCACAGATACGCAGTATTTT.

V gene TRBV6-5 combines with J gene TRBJ1-6; 7 bases align to TRBD1. Germline trimming cut 7 bases from V and 12 bases from J; bases unmatched to any gene: 9. The CDR3 runs 13 residues. CDR1 is MNHEY and CDR2 is SVGAGI in the germline V gene. CDR3 region: CASTTGQAEPLHF. The CDR3 region has the DNA TGTGCCAGCACCACCGGACAGGCGGAACCCCTCCACTTT.

The V gene is TRBV5-1, the J gene TRBJ2-7, with 8 bases lining up with TRBD2. Germline CDR1 is SGHRS and CDR2 is YFSETQ. The CDR3 totals 18 residues. The V and J ends lost 0 bases and 0 bases, in that order; junction bases with no gene match: 11. As DNA, the CDR3 is TGCGCCAGCAGCTTGGCCCAACTAGCGGAACCCCCCTCCTACGAGCAGTACTTC. Its protein product is CASSLAQLAEPPSYEQYF.

The chain has TRBV30 and TRBJ2-7; TRBD2 is a possible D gene (5 bases). CDR3 length: 13 amino acids. The V and J ends lost 4 bases and 0 bases respectively, with 10 bases between them. The germline V gene has CDR1 GTSNPN and CDR2 SVGIG (reference sequence). CDR3 nucleotide sequence: TGTGCCTGGATGGAAGGGAGCTCCTACGAGCAGTACTTC. It specifies CAWMEGSSYEQYF.

This clone was picked up a small number of times. The chain employs TRBV5-5 and TRBJ1-1; D might be TRBD1 (6 bases). CDR1 SGHKS and CDR2 YYEKEE come from the germline V gene (reference sequence). The CDR3 sequence is 13 residues long. V dropped 5 bases and J dropped 6 bases, with 14 bases sitting between them. For the CDR3, the DNA is TGTGCCAGCAGACGTACAGGGATCGCTGAAGCTTTCTTT. Amino acid sequence: CASRRTGIAEAFF.

The V and J genes are TRBV27 and TRBJ2-1; TRBD2 agrees at 8 bases. The CDR3 runs to 19 residues. Trimming took 6 bases from V and 2 from J; bases not matched to a gene: 18. Germline-derived CDR1 and CDR2 are MNHEY and SMNVEV (reference sequence). The CDR3 spells CASRLLGGTSGRTYNEQFF. DNA for the CDR3: TGTGCCAGCAGACTGCTGGGAGGAACTAGCGGAAGAACCTACAATGAGCAGTTCTTC.

This clone has only one observation. V and J are TRBV6-5 and TRBJ1-6; 7 bases match TRBD1. CDR3 length: 15 residues. Germline CDR1 is MNHEY and CDR2 is SVGAGI. V gave up 6 bases and J gave up 5 bases; unmatched junction bases: 7. CDR3: CASRKQGNNNSPLHF. CDR3 DNA: TGTGCCAGCAGGAAACAGGGGAACAATAATTCACCCCTCCACTTT.

The rearrangement uses TRBV5-1 and TRBJ2-5; no reliable D call. This CDR3 is built from 14 residues. Per germline, CDR1 SGHRS and CDR2 YFSETQ. V lost 0 bases, J lost 2 bases, and 8 bases lay in between. The CDR3 loop reads CASSLAYSQETQYF. For the CDR3, the DNA is TGCGCCAGCAGCTTGGCCTACTCACAAGAGACCCAGTACTTC.

V usage is TRBV27 and J usage is TRBJ2-2, with TRBD1 matching 7 bases. This CDR3 is built from 15 residues. V trimming: 8 bases; J trimming: 2 bases; junction bases outside the gene matches: 8. CDR1 and CDR2 from the germline V gene are MNHEY and SMNVEV (reference sequence). The CDR3 coding sequence is TGTGCCAGCTCGACAGGGACGTTCAACACCGGGGAGCTGTTTTTT. It specifies CASSTGTFNTGELFF.

This clone is a singleton in its sample. The J gene is TRBJ2-5, the V gene TRBV5-8; TRBD1 agrees at 8 bases. Germline values: CDR1 SGHTS, CDR2 YDEGEE. V lost 6 bases, J lost 4 bases, and 8 bases stayed unmatched. This CDR3 contains 14 residues. Here the CDR3 reads CASNPQGAGETQYF. As DNA, the CDR3 is TGTGCCAGCAACCCCCAGGGGGCCGGAGAGACCCAGTACTTC. Full variable domain (outside the CDR3, taken from reference TRBV5-8 and TRBJ2-5): EAGVTQSPTHLIKTRGQQATLRCSPISGHTSVYWYQQALGLGLQFLLWYDEGEERNRGNFPPRFSGRQFPNYSSELNVNALELEDSALYLCASNPQGAGETQYFGPGTRLLVL.

The chain uses TRBV7-2 and TRBJ2-5; 7 nucleotides line up with TRBD2. CDR3 length equals 13 residues. Germline loops: CDR1 SGHTA, CDR2 FQGNSA. With 7 bases clipped from V and 3 bases from J, the junction kept 5 bases outside the gene matches. CDR3 region: CASTLGREETQYF. The CDR3 nucleotides are TGTGCCAGCACCCTGGGGAGGGAAGAGACCCAGTACTTC.

The V gene is TRBV5-1, the J gene TRBJ2-5; 7 bases are a match to TRBD2. CDR1 is SGHRS, CDR2 YFSETQ, per germline. The V segment lost 7 bases and the J segment 3 bases; nucleotides outside the gene matches: 6. The CDR3 totals 13 residues. The CDR3 sequence is CASSSGNEETQYF. The CDR3, as DNA: TGCGCCAGCTCAAGCGGGAATGAAGAGACCCAGTACTTC.

The V gene is TRBV27, the J gene TRBJ1-1; the D gene is possibly TRBD1 (5 bases). This CDR3 is built from 15 residues. V was pared by 3 bases and J by 6 bases, with 17 bases between. Germline V gene data show CDR1 as MNHEY and CDR2 as SMNVEV (reference sequence). CDR3 in DNA: TGTGCCAGCAGTTTTCGTTCGGGGGGAATTTCTGAAGCTTTCTTT. Amino acids: CASSFRSGGISEAFF.

The chain uses TRBV30 and TRBJ2-3, with 14 bases lining up with TRBD2. Germline V gives CDR1 GTSNPN, CDR2 SVGIG (reference sequence). The CDR3 has 19 residues. The V segment lost 4 bases and the J segment 0 bases; nucleotides outside the gene matches: 12. In DNA form, the CDR3 reads TGTGCCTGGACCAACCCGGGACTAGCGGGAGCGTTTAGCACAGATACGCAGTATTTT. This translates into CAWTNPGLAGAFSTDTQYF.

The chain links TRBV28 to TRBJ1-4, with 7 bases fitting TRBD1. This CDR3 spans 14 amino acids. V lost 1 base, J lost 10 bases, and 6 bases stayed unmatched. Germline CDR1 MDHEN, CDR2 SYDVKM. The CDR3 loop reads CASSLYDREGKLFF. The CDR3 nucleotides are TGTGCCAGCAGTTTATACGACAGGGAAGGAAAACTGTTTTTT.